This TCR beta chain was sequenced in a study of immune evolution from preneoplasia to lung adenocarcinoma. Study-wide results and caveats: Later-stage lesions seemingly showed higher T cell density and diversity than normal lung.

Trimming took 6 bases from V and 4 from J; bases not matched to a gene: 8. Germline CDR1 SEHNR, CDR2 FQNEAQ (reference sequence). There are 15 residues in the CDR3. Assay: immunoSEQ multiplex PCR; the TCRdb copy retains only in-frame clones and omits some. Altogether some 15,000 clones are present, 65% to 85% being singletons, with the ten largest covering under 5%. A remark on this clone: Its antigen is undetermined.

The sequenced sample was FFPE minimally invasive lung adenocarcinoma tissue. The receptor's source is a person aged 65 to 79 with lung adenocarcinoma. The J gene is TRBJ2-2, the V gene TRBV7-9; 7 bases line up with TRBD1. CDR3 bases: TGTGCCAGCAGACCCGGGACAGCTTTCACCGGGGAGCTGTTTTTT. It yields the protein CASRPGTAFTGELFF. The variable domain in full, with the rest retrieved from reference TRBV7-9 and TRBJ2-2, is DTGVSQNPRHKITKRGQNVTFRCDPISEHNRLYWYRQTLGQGPEFLTYFQNEAQLEKSRLLSDRFSAERPKGSFSTLEIQRTEQGDSAMYLCASRPGTAFTGELFFGEGSRLTVL.